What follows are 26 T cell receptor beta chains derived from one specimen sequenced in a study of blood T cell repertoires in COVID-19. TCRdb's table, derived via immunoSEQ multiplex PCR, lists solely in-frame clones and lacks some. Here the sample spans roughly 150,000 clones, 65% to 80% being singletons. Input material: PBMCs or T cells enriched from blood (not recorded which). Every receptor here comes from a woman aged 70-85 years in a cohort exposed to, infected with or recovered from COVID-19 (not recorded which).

DNA of the CDR3: TGCAGCGTTCTGGGCTACAGAAGACCTAACTATGGCTACACCTTC. Its translation: CSVLGYRRPNYGYTF. This rearrangement joins TRBV29-1 to TRBJ1-2; D gene ambiguous. The germline V and J ends were trimmed by 5 bases and 0 bases, with 16 bases remaining between them. This CDR3 region has 15 residues. Germline-derived CDR1 and CDR2 are SQVTM and ANQGSEA.

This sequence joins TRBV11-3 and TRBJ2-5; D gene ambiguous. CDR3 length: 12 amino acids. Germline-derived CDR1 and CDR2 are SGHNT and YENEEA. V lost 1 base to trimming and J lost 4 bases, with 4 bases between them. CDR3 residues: CASSLGVETQYF. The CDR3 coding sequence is TGTGCCAGCAGCTTAGGAGTAGAGACCCAGTACTTC.

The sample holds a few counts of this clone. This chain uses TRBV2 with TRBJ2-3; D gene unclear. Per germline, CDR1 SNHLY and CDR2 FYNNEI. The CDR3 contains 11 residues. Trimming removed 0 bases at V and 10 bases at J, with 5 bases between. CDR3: CASSEAVAQYF. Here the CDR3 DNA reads TGTGCCAGCAGTGAAGCTGTAGCGCAGTATTTT.

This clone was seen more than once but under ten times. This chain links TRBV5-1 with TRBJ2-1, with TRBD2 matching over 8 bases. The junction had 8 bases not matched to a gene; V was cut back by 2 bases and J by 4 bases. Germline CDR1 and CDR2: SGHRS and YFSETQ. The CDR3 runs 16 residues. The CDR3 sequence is CASSFPAGVMYNEQFF. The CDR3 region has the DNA TGCGCCAGCAGCTTCCCAGCGGGGGTAATGTACAATGAGCAGTTCTTC. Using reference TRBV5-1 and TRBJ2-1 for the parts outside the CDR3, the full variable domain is KAGVTQTPRYLIKTRGQQVTLSCSPISGHRSVSWYQQTPGQGLQFLFEYFSETQRNKGNFPGRFSGRQFSNSRSEMNVSTLELGDSALYLCASSFPAGVMYNEQFFGPGTRLTVL.

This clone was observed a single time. The CDR3 DNA reads TGTGCCAGTAGTATATCTGGGCGGGGGCCTGCCTACGAGCAGTACTTC. Translated, it gives CASSISGRGPAYEQYF. The V gene is TRBV19, the J gene TRBJ2-7, with D possibly TRBD2 on 7 matching bases. Trimming took 2 bases from V and 2 from J, leaving 16 bases between them. The CDR3 extends over 16 amino acids. The germline V gene encodes CDR1 LNHDA and CDR2 SQIVND (reference sequence). Using reference TRBV19 and TRBJ2-7 for the parts outside the CDR3, the full variable domain is DGGITQSPKYLFRKEGQNVTLSCEQNLNHDAMYWYRQDPGQGLRLIYYSQIVNDFQKGDIAEGYSVSREKKESFPLTVTSAQKNPTAFYLCASSISGRGPAYEQYFGPGTRLTVT.

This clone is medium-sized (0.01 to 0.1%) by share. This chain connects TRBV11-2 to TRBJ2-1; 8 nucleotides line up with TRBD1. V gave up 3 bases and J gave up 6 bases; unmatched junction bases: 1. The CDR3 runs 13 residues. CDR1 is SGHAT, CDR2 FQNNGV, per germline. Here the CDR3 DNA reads TGTGCCAGCAGCTTGGACAGGGCCAATGAGCAGTTCTTC. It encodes CASSLDRANEQFF.

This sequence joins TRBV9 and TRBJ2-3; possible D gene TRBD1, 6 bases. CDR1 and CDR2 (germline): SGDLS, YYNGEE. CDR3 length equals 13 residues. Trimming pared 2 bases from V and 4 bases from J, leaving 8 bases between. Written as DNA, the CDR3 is TGTGCCAGCAGCGTGACAGGACCAGATACGCAGTATTTT. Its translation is CASSVTGPDTQYF. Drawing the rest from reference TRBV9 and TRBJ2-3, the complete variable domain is DSGVTQTPKHLITATGQRVTLRCSPRSGDLSVYWYQQSLDQGLQFLIQYYNGEERAKGNILERFSAQQFPDLHSELNLSSLELGDSALYFCASSVTGPDTQYFGPGTRLTVL.

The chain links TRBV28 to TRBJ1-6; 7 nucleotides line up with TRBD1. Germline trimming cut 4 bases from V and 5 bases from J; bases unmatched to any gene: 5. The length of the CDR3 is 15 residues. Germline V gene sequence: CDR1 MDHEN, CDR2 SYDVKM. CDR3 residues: CASSYPGQNNSPLHF. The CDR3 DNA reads TGTGCCAGCAGTTATCCGGGACAGAATAATTCACCCCTCCACTTT.

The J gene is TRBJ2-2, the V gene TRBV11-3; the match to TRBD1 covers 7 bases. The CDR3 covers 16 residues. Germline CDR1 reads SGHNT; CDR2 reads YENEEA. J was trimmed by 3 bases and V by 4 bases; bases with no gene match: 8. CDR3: CASSSKTGTYTGELFF. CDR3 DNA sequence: TGTGCCAGCAGCTCAAAGACAGGGACCTACACCGGGGAGCTGTTTTTT.

Here the CDR3 reads CASSQASGSYNEQFF. The DNA of the CDR3 is TGTGCCAGCAGCCAAGCTAGCGGTTCCTACAATGAGCAGTTCTTC. The chain uses TRBV9 and TRBJ2-1, with TRBD2 matching over 7 bases. V gave up 4 bases and J gave up 1 base; unmatched junction bases: 5. This CDR3 comprises 15 residues. Germline assignment: CDR1 SGDLS and CDR2 YYNGEE. Full variable domain (missing parts from reference TRBV9 and TRBJ2-1): DSGVTQTPKHLITATGQRVTLRCSPRSGDLSVYWYQQSLDQGLQFLIQYYNGEERAKGNILERFSAQQFPDLHSELNLSSLELGDSALYFCASSQASGSYNEQFFGPGTRLTVL.

The CDR3 sequence is CASSPSPQISGNTIYF. DNA for the CDR3: TGTGCCAGCAGCCCCTCCCCCCAGATCTCTGGAAACACCATATATTTT. This chain connects TRBV4-2 to TRBJ1-3; no clear D gene. V lost 4 bases to trimming and J lost 0 bases, with 13 bases between them. The V gene's germline CDR1 is LGHNA and CDR2 YNFKEQ. There are 16 residues in the CDR3.

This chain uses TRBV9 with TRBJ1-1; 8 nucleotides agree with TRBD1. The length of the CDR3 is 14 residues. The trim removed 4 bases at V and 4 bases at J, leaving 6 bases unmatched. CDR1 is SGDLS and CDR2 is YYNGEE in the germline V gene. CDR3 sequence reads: CASSPRTGSTEAFF. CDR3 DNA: TGTGCCAGCAGCCCAAGGACAGGGAGCACTGAAGCTTTCTTT.

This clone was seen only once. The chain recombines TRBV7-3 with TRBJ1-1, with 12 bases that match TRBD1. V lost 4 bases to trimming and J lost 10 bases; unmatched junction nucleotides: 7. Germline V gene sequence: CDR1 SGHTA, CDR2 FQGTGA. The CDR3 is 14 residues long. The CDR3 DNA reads TGTGCCAGCAGCTCCTCCGGGACAGGGGGCGCAGCTTTCTTT. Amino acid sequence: CASSSSGTGGAAFF.

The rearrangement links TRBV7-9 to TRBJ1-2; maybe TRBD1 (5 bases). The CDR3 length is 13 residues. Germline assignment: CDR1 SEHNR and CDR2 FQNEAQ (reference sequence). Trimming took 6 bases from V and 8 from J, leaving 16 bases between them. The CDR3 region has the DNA TGTGCCAGCAGGTCAGCGGGACTCGGAGGCTACACCTTC. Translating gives CASRSAGLGGYTF.

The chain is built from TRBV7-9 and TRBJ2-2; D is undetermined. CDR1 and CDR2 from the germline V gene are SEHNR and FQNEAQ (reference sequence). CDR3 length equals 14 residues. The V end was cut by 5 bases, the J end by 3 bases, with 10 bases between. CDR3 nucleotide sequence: TGTGCCAGCAGCCCGGAGAAGGACACCGGGGAGCTGTTTTTT. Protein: CASSPEKDTGELFF.

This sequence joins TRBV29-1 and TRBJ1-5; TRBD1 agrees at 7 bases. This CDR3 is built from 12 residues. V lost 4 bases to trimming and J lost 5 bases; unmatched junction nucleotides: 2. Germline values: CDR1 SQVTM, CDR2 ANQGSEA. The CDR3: CSVGRGDQPQHF. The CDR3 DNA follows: TGCAGCGTTGGCAGGGGGGATCAGCCCCAGCATTTT.

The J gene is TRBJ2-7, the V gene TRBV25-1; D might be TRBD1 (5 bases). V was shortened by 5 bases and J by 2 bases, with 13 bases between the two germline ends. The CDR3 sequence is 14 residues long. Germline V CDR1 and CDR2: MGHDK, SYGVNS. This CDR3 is CASSSGAGTYEQYF. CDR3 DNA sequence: TGTGCCAGCAGTTCCGGAGCAGGGACCTACGAGCAGTACTTC.

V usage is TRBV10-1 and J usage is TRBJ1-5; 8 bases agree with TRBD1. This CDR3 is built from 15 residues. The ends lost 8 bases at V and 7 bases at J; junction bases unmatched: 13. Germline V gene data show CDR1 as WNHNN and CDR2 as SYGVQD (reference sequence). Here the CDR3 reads CASAPETGDIQPQHF. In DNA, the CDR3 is TGCGCCAGCGCCCCTGAGACAGGGGATATACAGCCCCAGCATTTT.

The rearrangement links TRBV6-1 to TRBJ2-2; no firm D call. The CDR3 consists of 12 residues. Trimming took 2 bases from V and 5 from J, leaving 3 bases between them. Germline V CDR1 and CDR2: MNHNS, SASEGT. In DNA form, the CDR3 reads TGTGCCAGCAGTGAATATACCGGGGAGCTGTTTTTT. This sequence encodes CASSEYTGELFF.

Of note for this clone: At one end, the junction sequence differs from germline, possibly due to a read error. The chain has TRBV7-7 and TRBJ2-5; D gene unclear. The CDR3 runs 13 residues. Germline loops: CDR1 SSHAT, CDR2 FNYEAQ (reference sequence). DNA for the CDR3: TGTGCTAGCAGCTGGGCAGTCCAAGAGACCCAGTACTTC. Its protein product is CASSWAVQETQYF.

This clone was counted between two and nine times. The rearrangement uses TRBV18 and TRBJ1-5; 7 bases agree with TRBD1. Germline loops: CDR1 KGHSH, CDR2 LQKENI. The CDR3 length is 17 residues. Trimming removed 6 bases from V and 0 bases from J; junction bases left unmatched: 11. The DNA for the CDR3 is TGTGCCAGCTCGCGAATTAAAGGGACAGATAGCAATCAGCCCCAGCATTTT. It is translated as CASSRIKGTDSNQPQHF.

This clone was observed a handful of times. DNA for the CDR3: TGTGCCAGCTCACCACTCGCGGCCTACGAGCAGTACTTC. Amino acid sequence: CASSPLAAYEQYF. The chain employs TRBV18 and TRBJ2-7; D not resolved. CDR3 size: 13 residues. V lost 1 base to trimming and J lost 2 bases, with 6 bases between them. Germline CDR1 reads KGHSH; CDR2 reads LQKENI. Combining the CDR3 with reference TRBV18 and TRBJ2-7 gives the whole variable domain NAGVMQNPRHLVRRRGQEARLRCSPMKGHSHVYWYRQLPEEGLKFMVYLQKENIIDESGMPKERFSAEFPKEGPSILRIQQVVRGDSAAYFCASSPLAAYEQYFGPGTRLTVT.

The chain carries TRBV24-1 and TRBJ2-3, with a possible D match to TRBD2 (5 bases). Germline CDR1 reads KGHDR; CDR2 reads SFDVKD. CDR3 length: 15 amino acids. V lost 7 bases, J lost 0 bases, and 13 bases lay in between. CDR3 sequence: CATSVLRGSTDTQYF. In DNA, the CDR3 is TGTGCCACCAGCGTTCTTCGGGGTAGCACAGATACGCAGTATTTT.

The CDR3: CASSFGWKEGNEQYF. CDR3 nucleotides: TGTGCCAGCAGTTTTGGTTGGAAGGAGGGGAACGAGCAGTACTTC. The rearrangement uses TRBV28 and TRBJ2-7, with D tentatively TRBD2 (6 bases). V lost 3 bases and J 5 bases, leaving 17 bases between the germline ends. In germline, CDR1 is MDHEN, CDR2 SYDVKM. The CDR3 sequence is 15 residues long.

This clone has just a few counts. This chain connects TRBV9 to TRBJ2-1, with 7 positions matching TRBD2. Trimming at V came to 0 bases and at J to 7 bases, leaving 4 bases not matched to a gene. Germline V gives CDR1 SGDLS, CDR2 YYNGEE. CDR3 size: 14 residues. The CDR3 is CASSVEYSGNEQFF. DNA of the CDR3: TGTGCCAGCAGCGTAGAATATAGCGGGAATGAGCAGTTCTTC.

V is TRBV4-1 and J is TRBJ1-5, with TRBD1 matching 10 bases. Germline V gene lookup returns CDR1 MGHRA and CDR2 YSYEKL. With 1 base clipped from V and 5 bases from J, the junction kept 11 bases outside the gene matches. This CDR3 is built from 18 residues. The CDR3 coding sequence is TGCGCCAGCAGCCAAGCCCGAGGGACAGGGGTGAAGGATCAGCCCCAGCATTTT. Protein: CASSQARGTGVKDQPQHF.